The T cell receptor (beta chain) described here comes from a study of long-term antiretroviral therapy in people with HIV. Regarding the study as a whole: Clones expanded before ART dominated the repertoire at all time points. Once patients were on ART, diversity went higher but still fell short of transplant donor controls.

An immunoSEQ assay, version v3.0, was performed at survey level. TCRdb's copy holds only in-frame clones and misses some; the assay was immunoSEQ multiplex PCR. The profile shows approximately 17,000 clones, about 79% of them singletons. This clone came up a few times. Its antigen is not identified. The TCR was taken from a woman between 45 and 65 years old with HIV. This material consisted of unsorted PBMCs, taken 1.5 years before starting antiretroviral therapy.

In DNA form, the CDR3 reads TGTGCCAGCAGCTTGATCGGTGGGGGCCACGAGCAGTACTTC. Translating it yields CASSLIGGGHEQYF. This chain connects TRBV5-6 to TRBJ2-7; a weak D match, TRBD1 (6 bases). CDR1 is SGHDT, CDR2 YYEEEE, per germline. V was shortened by 1 base and J by 5 bases, with 13 bases between the two germline ends. This CDR3 region has 14 residues.